This TCR beta chain was recorded in a study of cytomegalovirus exposure and HLA in healthy donors. About the research overall: Of some 400 genotyped donors, more than 70% clustered with self-reported Caucasian donors. Broader study findings: In a later analysis, an Asian-associated ancestry cluster reportedly showed fewer N-insertions than the approximately 610-donor mean. A list of around 160 TCR beta chains associated with cytomegalovirus was given.

Amplification used 60 Vbeta primers and 13 Jbeta primers. Data came from immunoSEQ multiplex PCR; TCRdb stores just in-frame clones and leaves some out. The sample includes 100,000 to 150,000 clones, about two thirds of them seen just once. On this clone: Its antigen is unidentified.

V shed 0 bases and J shed 6 bases, with 16 bases lying between them. The length of the CDR3 is 16 residues. Looked up from germline, CDR1 is SGHNT and CDR2 is YYREEE (reference sequence). This rearrangement joins TRBV5-4 to TRBJ2-1, with D tentatively TRBD2 (5 bases). The TCR was taken from a man in his 60s in good health and CMV-seropositive. The sequenced sample consisted of PBMCs. CDR3 loop: CASSLDRRISINEQFF. CDR3 DNA: TGTGCCAGCAGCTTGGATCGGAGGATATCCATCAATGAGCAGTTCTTC. Full variable domain (remainder filled in from reference TRBV5-4 and TRBJ2-1): ETGVTQSPTHLIKTRGQQVTLRCSSQSGHNTVSWYQQALGQGPQFIFQYYREEENGRGNFPPRFSGLQFPNYSSELNVNALELDDSALYLCASSLDRRISINEQFFGPGTRLTVL.